This T cell receptor (beta chain) appears in the sequencing data of a study of blood T cell repertoires in COVID-19. There are 14 residues in the CDR3. Trimming cost V 4 bases and J 9 bases, with 14 bases left between them. The germline CDR1 and CDR2 sequences are SGHRS and YFSETQ. Some clones are missing from TCRdb's copy, which holds only in-frame ones; the method was immunoSEQ multiplex PCR. Of fewer than 200,000 clones in the sample, roughly 84% were seen once. The sequenced sample consisted of PBMCs or T cells enriched from blood (not recorded which). This clonotype originated in a woman in her thirties who had been exposed to COVID-19. The chain carries TRBV5-1 and TRBJ1-6, with D perhaps TRBD1 (6 bases). The CDR3 coding sequence is TGCGCCAGCAGCGCCGGCAGCAGGGGTTCACCCCTCCACTTT. Encoded protein: CASSAGSRGSPLHF.